A single sample gave rise to the 29 T cell receptor beta chains below, sequenced in a study of regulatory T cells in long-lasting Graves disease. Arm-PCR with iRepertoire HTBI primers amplified the CDR3 regions for these TCR beta libraries. One entry per CDR3 protein, called by TCRdb with MiXCR from the multiplex PCR reads. This table has almost 350,000 distinct CDR3 sequences, about 20% appearing once. Time point specified: persistent/refractory GD, antithyroid drugs over 5 years with positive TRAb. With RNA extracted from PBMCs as input, the TCR library was made. The source was peripheral blood mononuclear cells (PBMCs), collected when the disease was refractory, from a patient treated with antithyroid drugs. The receptors derive from a female donor with Graves disease.

In regard to this clonotype: One base away lies a much larger clone, so this may be a sequencing read error. This sequence joins TRBV19 and TRBJ1-2; no clear D. The germline V gene has CDR1 LNHDA and CDR2 SQIVND (reference sequence). The length of the CDR3 is 14 residues. V shed 5 bases and J shed 4 bases, with 14 bases lying between them. CDR3 nucleotides: TGTGCCAGTAGTCAAGCGACTGGGAGCTATGGCTACACCTTC. Translating it yields CASSQATGSYGYTF.

This clonotype was picked up one time. The rearrangement uses TRBV5-6 and TRBJ2-5, with unresolved D. Germline V lookup: CDR1 SGHDT, CDR2 YYEEEE. CDR3 size: 14 residues. The ends were cut back, 0 bases at V and 1 base at J, with 7 bases in the middle. The CDR3 is CASSLVDTQETQYF. In nucleotides, the CDR3 is TGTGCCAGCAGCTTGGTTGACACCCAAGAGACCCAGTACTTC.

The chain uses TRBV9 and TRBJ2-2; D gene ambiguous. The CDR3 length is 14 residues. The germline gives CDR1 SGDLS, CDR2 YYNGEE. V was shortened by 0 bases and J by 4 bases, with 7 bases between the two germline ends. CDR3 amino acids: CASSVVGLTGELFF. In DNA, the CDR3 is TGTGCCAGCAGCGTAGTTGGTCTCACCGGGGAGCTGTTTTTT.

This clonotype showed up just a few times. The genes are TRBV7-8 and TRBJ2-7; no reliable D call. The CDR3 spans 11 residues. The ends were cut back, 3 bases at V and 5 bases at J, with 5 bases in the middle. CDR1 SGHVS and CDR2 FQNEAQ come from the germline V gene. The chain's CDR3 is CASSFADEQYF. The CDR3 DNA sequence: TGTGCCAGCAGCTTTGCGGACGAGCAGTACTTC.

This clonotype was seen a few times. The chain uses TRBV19 and TRBJ1-1; possible D gene TRBD1, 5 bases. The V end was cut by 3 bases, the J end by 6 bases, with 11 bases between. CDR1 and CDR2 from the germline V gene are LNHDA and SQIVND (reference sequence). This CDR3 region has 13 residues. CDR3 loop: CASSMYTRAEAFF. The CDR3 bases are TGTGCCAGTAGTATGTACACCAGGGCTGAAGCTTTCTTT.

This clonotype was seen ten or more times. CDR3 bases: TGTGCCAGCAGTTTATCAGGGGCGTCAACTAATGAAAAACTGTTTTTT. Its protein is CASSLSGASTNEKLFF. The V and J genes are TRBV12-3 or TRBV12-4 and TRBJ1-4; TRBD1 is a possible D gene (6 bases). The CDR3 has 16 residues. V shed 2 bases and J shed 0 bases, with 10 bases lying between them.

This clonotype occurred a few times. This rearrangement joins TRBV7-8 to TRBJ1-6; 8 positions match TRBD1. This CDR3 is 14 amino acids long. J gave up 9 bases and V 5 bases, and 6 bases lay outside the gene matches. The germline gives CDR1 SGHVS, CDR2 FQNEAQ. Here the CDR3 reads CASSLRDRPSPLHF. CDR3 nucleotides: TGTGCCAGCAGCCTCCGGGACAGGCCTTCACCCCTCCACTTT.

This clonotype was found many times. The V call is TRBV6-4, the J call TRBJ2-5, with D perhaps assigned TRBD1 or TRBD2 (5 bases each). The germline V gene has CDR1 MRHNA and CDR2 SNTAGT. This CDR3 spans 14 amino acids. Deletions cut 9 bases from V and 7 bases from J, with 21 bases between. CDR3 in amino acids: CASSSGPPMRTQYF. The CDR3 DNA is TGTGCCAGTTCATCGGGACCACCAATGAGGACCCAGTACTTC.

The chain links TRBV7-9 to TRBJ2-7; the D gene is possibly TRBD1 (5 bases). The germline gives CDR1 SEHNR, CDR2 FQNEAQ (reference sequence). This CDR3 has 12 residues. Deletions cut 5 bases from V and 6 bases from J, with 11 bases between. CDR3 sequence: CASSVQVSEQYF. For the CDR3, the DNA is TGTGCCAGCAGCGTACAGGTGTCCGAGCAGTACTTC.

There are a few counts of this clonotype. The chain employs TRBV18 and TRBJ1-1, with 7 nucleotides matching TRBD1. The germline V gene encodes CDR1 KGHSH and CDR2 LQKENI. Losses at the gene ends were 5 bases for V and 2 bases for J; bases not matched to a gene: 8. The CDR3 has 15 residues. This chain's CDR3 is CASSTETGFNTEAFF. In DNA form, the CDR3 reads TGTGCCAGCTCAACAGAGACAGGGTTCAACACTGAAGCTTTCTTT.

This clonotype showed up many times. The V gene is TRBV5-1, the J gene TRBJ2-7; a possible D gene is TRBD1 (6 bases). Looked up from germline, CDR1 is SGHRS and CDR2 is YFSETQ. V lost 4 bases, J lost 0 bases, and 11 bases lay in between. The CDR3 has 14 residues. As DNA, the CDR3 is TGCGCCAGCAGCCCAACGACAGGCTCCTACGAGCAGTACTTC. Residues: CASSPTTGSYEQYF.

The CDR3 region is CASSFSAGGGNEQFF. Written as DNA, the CDR3 is TGTGCCAGCAGCTTTTCCGCAGGAGGAGGGAATGAGCAGTTCTTC. This chain connects TRBV11-3 to TRBJ2-1, with D possibly matching TRBD2 (6 bases). Trimming removed 3 bases at V and 7 bases at J, with 16 bases between. CDR3 size: 15 residues. The germline V gene encodes CDR1 SGHNT and CDR2 YENEEA.

This clonotype was detected ten times or more. The V and J genes are TRBV12-3 or TRBV12-4 and TRBJ2-7, with unresolved D. V was clipped by 4 bases and J by 6 bases, with 13 bases between them. The CDR3 has 13 amino acids. The CDR3 region is CASSSWRRLEQYF. CDR3 nucleotide sequence: TGTGCCAGCAGTTCCTGGCGTAGGCTCGAGCAGTACTTC.

This rearrangement joins TRBV5-5 to TRBJ2-2; TRBD1 matches 9 bases. CDR3 size: 16 residues. The V segment lost 5 bases and the J segment 6 bases; nucleotides outside the gene matches: 11. Germline lookup yields CDR1 SGHKS and CDR2 YYEKEE (reference sequence). This CDR3 reads CASSLRDRVIPGELFF. CDR3 bases: TGTGCCAGCAGTCTCCGGGACAGGGTAATACCCGGGGAGCTGTTTTTT. The whole variable domain, remainder taken from reference TRBV5-5 and TRBJ2-2, is DAGVTQSPTHLIKTRGQQVTLRCSPISGHKSVSWYQQVLGQGPQFIFQYYEKEERGRGNFPDRFSARQFPNYSSELNVNALLLGDSALYLCASSLRDRVIPGELFFGEGSRLTVL.

The genes are TRBV20-1 and TRBJ2-7; D remains ambiguous. The CDR3 length is 13 residues. Looked up from germline, CDR1 is DFQATT and CDR2 is SNEGSKA (reference sequence). Trimming cost V 5 bases and J 0 bases, with 11 bases left between them. DNA of the CDR3: TGCAGTGCTTACAAGGACCTCTCCTACGAGCAGTACTTC. It is translated as CSAYKDLSYEQYF.

This clonotype showed up many times. V is TRBV7-8 and J is TRBJ1-1; no reliable D call. This CDR3 comprises 13 residues. Germline V gene data show CDR1 as SGHVS and CDR2 as FQNEAQ. V shed 6 bases and J shed 1 base, with 9 bases lying between them. The CDR3 DNA follows: TGTGCCAGCAGGCTAAGAAGGAACACTGAAGCTTTCTTT. Its protein is CASRLRRNTEAFF.

The chain recombines TRBV2 with TRBJ2-3; TRBD2 matches at 9 bases. The germline V gene has CDR1 SNHLY and CDR2 FYNNEI. This CDR3 region has 18 residues. Trimming cost V 0 bases and J 1 base; bases outside gene matches: 8. CDR3 amino acids: CASSEALRAGGGTDTQYF. For the CDR3, the DNA is TGTGCCAGCAGTGAAGCGCTCCGAGCGGGAGGCGGCACAGATACGCAGTATTTT. The full variable domain, in which reference TRBV2 and TRBJ2-3 provide the parts outside the CDR3, is EPEVTQTPSHQVTQMGQEVILRCVPISNHLYFYWYRQILGQKVEFLVSFYNNEISEKSEIFDDQFSVERPDGSNFTLKIRSTKLEDSAMYFCASSEALRAGGGTDTQYFGPGTRLTVL.

The V call is TRBV6-2 or TRBV6-3, the J call TRBJ1-5, with TRBD1 as a possible D gene (6 bases). CDR3 size: 13 residues. Looked up from germline, CDR1 is MNHEY and CDR2 is SVGEGT. Trimming took off 7 bases at V and 5 bases at J, with 12 bases between the two ends. The CDR3 nucleotides read TGTGCCAGCATCCGGGGGCTCGATCAGCCCCAGCATTTT. Its protein is CASIRGLDQPQHF.

In this sample, this clonotype turned up a few times. This chain joins TRBV12-3 or TRBV12-4 and TRBJ1-3; 7 positions match TRBD1. V lost 6 bases, J lost 1 base, and 3 bases stayed unmatched. The CDR3 runs to 14 residues. The CDR3 reads CASRQGGSGNTIYF. For the CDR3, the DNA is TGTGCCAGCAGGCAGGGGGGATCTGGAAACACCATATATTTT.

In its sample, this clonotype was seen once. CDR3: CATETGTRTDTQYF. Here the CDR3 DNA reads TGTGCCACAGAGACAGGGACCCGCACAGATACGCAGTATTTT. This chain uses TRBV10-3 with TRBJ2-3, with TRBD1 matching 7 bases. Per germline, CDR1 ENHRY and CDR2 SYGVKD. Losses at the gene ends were 10 bases for V and 1 base for J; bases not matched to a gene: 8. The CDR3 has 14 residues.

The chain recombines TRBV3-1 with TRBJ2-7; D unclear. V was trimmed by 0 bases and J by 3 bases, leaving 6 bases between them. Germline V gives CDR1 LGHDT, CDR2 YNNKEL (reference sequence). This CDR3 is 13 amino acids long. CDR3: CASSQDRHYEQYF. CDR3 bases: TGTGCCAGCAGCCAAGATCGGCACTACGAGCAGTACTTC.

This clonotype was seen many times. The chain recombines TRBV7-2 with TRBJ2-5; no clear D. V lost 0 bases and J lost 4, with 12 bases in between. The CDR3 loop spans 15 amino acids. Germline V gene lookup returns CDR1 SGHTA and CDR2 FQGNSA. This CDR3 is CASSLAPLRAETQYF. CDR3 coding DNA: TGTGCCAGCAGCTTAGCGCCTCTAAGGGCAGAGACCCAGTACTTC.

In its sample, this clonotype was seen many times. The rearrangement links TRBV7-2 to TRBJ2-7, with D tentatively TRBD2 (5 bases). In germline, CDR1 is SGHTA, CDR2 FQGNSA. This CDR3 has 14 residues. The V gene lost 5 bases and the J gene lost 3 bases, with 14 bases spanning the gap. CDR3 sequence reads: CASSPRRTFYEQYF. The CDR3 DNA reads TGTGCCAGCAGCCCCCGACGGACTTTCTACGAGCAGTACTTC.

This clonotype was seen only a few times. The chain is built from TRBV7-9 and TRBJ1-1; D remains unclear. CDR1 and CDR2 (germline): SEHNR, FQNEAQ (reference sequence). Trimming removed 3 bases at V and 4 bases at J, with 12 bases between. The CDR3 has 14 residues. For the CDR3, the DNA is TGTGCCAGCAGCTTCCTGGCGGGAGGCACTGAAGCTTTCTTT. It translates to CASSFLAGGTEAFF.

This clonotype occurred many times. CDR3 coding DNA: TGTGCCAGCAGCTTAGGGGAGAACTATGGCTACACCTTC. Its translation: CASSLGENYGYTF. The J gene is TRBJ1-2, the V gene TRBV11-2; D uncertain. Germline CDR1 is SGHAT and CDR2 is FQNNGV. CDR3 length: 13 residues. The V and J ends lost 1 base and 2 bases respectively, with 5 bases between them. The full variable domain, its missing parts supplied by reference TRBV11-2 and TRBJ1-2, is EAGVAQSPRYKIIEKRQSVAFWCNPISGHATLYWYQQILGQGPKLLIQFQNNGVVDDSQLPKDRFSAERLKGVDSTLKIQPAKLEDSAVYLCASSLGENYGYTFGSGTRLTVV.

This clonotype appeared a single time. A much bigger clone sits one base away, suggesting this may be a read error. The chain combines TRBV7-8 with TRBJ2-7; TRBD1 is a possible D gene (5 bases). The V and J ends lost 6 bases and 2 bases respectively, with 14 bases between them. Looked up from germline, CDR1 is SGHVS and CDR2 is FQNEAQ. This CDR3 region has 14 residues. The CDR3 nucleotides are TGTGCCAGCAGAGTGGGAACCAGGGCCTACGAGCAGTACTTC. This gives the protein CASRVGTRAYEQYF.

V gene TRBV6-2 or TRBV6-3 combines with J gene TRBJ2-1, with 7 nucleotides matching TRBD2. This CDR3 region has 12 residues. Trimming at V came to 6 bases and at J to 7 bases, leaving 3 bases not matched to a gene. Germline CDR1 reads MNHEY; CDR2 reads SVGEGT. The CDR3 sequence: CASRGGGNEQFF. CDR3 coding DNA: TGTGCCAGCAGGGGGGGAGGGAATGAGCAGTTCTTC.

The chain is built from TRBV4-1 and TRBJ2-5, with D unresolved. The germline gives CDR1 MGHRA, CDR2 YSYEKL. The CDR3 has 15 amino acids. V was shortened by 0 bases and J by 1 base, with 9 bases between the two germline ends. The CDR3 DNA reads TGCGCCAGCAGCCAAGAACCCGGTAGCCAAGAGACCCAGTACTTC. Its translation is CASSQEPGSQETQYF.

Only a few counts were recorded for this clonotype. The V call is TRBV6-1, the J call TRBJ1-2; no clear D. Germline CDR1 MNHNS, CDR2 SASEGT. The ends were cut back, 4 bases at V and 0 bases at J, with 9 bases in the middle. This CDR3 is built from 14 residues. CDR3 in DNA: TGTGCCAGCAGTGGAGGGTTGGCTAACTATGGCTACACCTTC. Translation gives CASSGGLANYGYTF.